Following are 14 T cell receptor beta chains from one sample sequenced in a study of cytomegalovirus exposure and HLA in healthy donors. It was with 60 Vbeta and 13 Jbeta primers that the PCR ran. Using immunoSEQ multiplex PCR, the repertoire was profiled, and TCRdb retains in-frame clones only, with some absent. The sample comprises over 50,000 clones, 65% to 80% of which are singletons, and roughly 36% rests with the top ten. The sequenced material came from PBMCs. The receptors shown here come from a middle-aged man in good health and CMV-seropositive.

V is TRBV6-5 and J is TRBJ1-1; D is ambiguous. V lost 5 bases and J lost 1, with 8 bases in between. The CDR3 contains 13 residues. Germline CDR1 MNHEY, CDR2 SVGAGI. Here the CDR3 reads CASSRVRNTEAFF. CDR3 DNA: TGTGCCAGCAGTCGGGTTCGGAACACTGAAGCTTTCTTT.

This chain joins TRBV2 and TRBJ1-1, with 7 positions matching TRBD1. J was trimmed by 5 bases and V by 5 bases; bases with no gene match: 8. The CDR3 totals 14 residues. The germline V gene encodes CDR1 SNHLY and CDR2 FYNNEI. This CDR3 is CASSRTGVRTEAFF. CDR3 in DNA: TGTGCCAGCAGTCGCACAGGGGTGAGGACTGAAGCTTTCTTT.

The chain uses TRBV5-6 and TRBJ1-5; TRBD1 agrees at 8 bases. The CDR3 covers 16 residues. The germline CDR1 and CDR2 sequences are SGHDT and YYEEEE. V was pared by 4 bases and J by 1 base, with 7 bases of the junction left unmatched. The CDR3 DNA sequence: TGTGCCAGCAGCCGTGACAGGGGTATGAGCAATCAGCCCCAGCATTTT. Protein product: CASSRDRGMSNQPQHF.

Only one count was recorded for this clone. The CDR3, as DNA: TGCGCCAGCAGCTTGGGGACAGGGGACGAGACCCAGTACTTC. Encoded protein: CASSLGTGDETQYF. V usage is TRBV5-1 and J usage is TRBJ2-5; the match to TRBD1 covers 9 bases. The CDR3 totals 14 residues. V dropped 0 bases and J dropped 5; count of bases not matched to a gene: 2. The V gene's germline CDR1 is SGHRS and CDR2 YFSETQ.

This rearrangement joins TRBV30 to TRBJ1-6; D possibly corresponds to TRBD1 (5 bases). The ends were cut back, 4 bases at V and 9 bases at J, with 16 bases in the middle. CDR1 is GTSNPN, CDR2 SVGIG, per germline (reference sequence). The CDR3 loop spans 14 amino acids. The CDR3 spells CAWNRKGWGSPLHF. As DNA, the CDR3 is TGTGCCTGGAATCGCAAGGGGTGGGGTTCACCCCTCCACTTT.

J is TRBJ1-1 and V is TRBV13; no reliable D call. Germline CDR1 PRHDT, CDR2 FYEKMQ (reference sequence). This CDR3 contains 16 residues. V was cut by 0 bases and J by 5 bases, with 16 bases left in between. Written as DNA, the CDR3 is TGTGCCAGCAGCTTAGGGGGTACCCGGGGTGATACTGAAGCTTTCTTT. Translated: CASSLGGTRGDTEAFF.

This clone occurred once. Germline and junction disagree at one end, which may indicate a read error. The chain links TRBV29-1 to TRBJ1-2, with D tentatively TRBD1 (6 bases). CDR1 is SQVTM, CDR2 ANQGSEA, per germline. This CDR3 has 13 residues. The CDR3 reads CSVVYRELNGYPF. The CDR3 bases are TGCAGCGTTGTATACAGGGAATTAAATGGCTACCCCTTC.

V and J are TRBV18 and TRBJ2-1, with unresolved D. Trimming removed 3 bases from V and 0 bases from J, with 15 bases in between. The CDR3 is 17 residues long. Germline CDR1 reads KGHSH; CDR2 reads LQKENI. CDR3 sequence reads: CASSPVPKLSSYNEQFF. CDR3 nucleotides: TGTGCCAGCTCACCCGTCCCCAAGTTGAGCTCCTACAATGAGCAGTTCTTC.

This rearrangement joins TRBV6-5 to TRBJ2-5, with TRBD1 as a possible D gene (5 bases). Trimming removed 0 bases from V and 8 bases from J, with 7 bases in between. This CDR3 region has 12 residues. CDR1 MNHEY and CDR2 SVGAGI come from the germline V gene. CDR3 sequence reads: CASSYSQGTQYF. For the CDR3, the DNA is TGTGCCAGCAGTTACTCGCAGGGAACCCAGTACTTC.

Concerning this clone: The junction departs from germline at one end; a sequencing error may be responsible. This CDR3 is also generated by other DNA sequences in the sample. The chain recombines TRBV29-1 with TRBJ2-3, with TRBD2 matching over 12 bases. Looked up from germline, CDR1 is SQVTM and CDR2 is ANQGSEA. This CDR3 has 16 amino acids. DNA for the CDR3: TGCAGTGTTGGGGAGACTAGCGGGGGCAGCACAGATACGCAGTATTTT. This translates into CSVGETSGGSTDTQYF.

The chain couples TRBV18 to TRBJ2-7; perhaps TRBD2 as D (5 bases). This CDR3 has 17 residues. Germline CDR1 reads KGHSH; CDR2 reads LQKENI. The V gene lost 4 bases and the J gene lost 0 bases, with 19 bases spanning the gap. CDR3 DNA sequence: TGTGCCAGCTCACAAAGCGGACCCAGTTCGAGCTCCTACGAGCAGTACTTC. It specifies CASSQSGPSSSSYEQYF.

V usage is TRBV25-1 and J usage is TRBJ1-2; TRBD1 might be the D (6 bases). The CDR3 extends over 12 amino acids. V was clipped by 6 bases and J by 7 bases, with 12 bases between them. CDR1 and CDR2 from the germline V gene are MGHDK and SYGVNS. The CDR3 DNA reads TGTGCCAGCAGCCTACAGGGAAGTGGCTACACCTTC. Protein product: CASSLQGSGYTF.

CDR3 loop: CASSEKRSYNEQFF. CDR3 bases: TGTGCCAGCAGTGAAAAGAGGTCCTACAATGAGCAGTTCTTC. The chain is built from TRBV2 and TRBJ2-1; D is unresolved. Trimming shortened V by 2 bases and J by 1 base, and 6 bases separated the two germline ends. From germline, CDR1 is SNHLY and CDR2 FYNNEI. The CDR3 has 14 residues. The whole variable domain, remainder taken from reference TRBV2 and TRBJ2-1, is EPEVTQTPSHQVTQMGQEVILRCVPISNHLYFYWYRQILGQKVEFLVSFYNNEISEKSEIFDDQFSVERPDGSNFTLKIRSTKLEDSAMYFCASSEKRSYNEQFFGPGTRLTVL.

This sequence joins TRBV2 and TRBJ2-2; 10 bases map to TRBD1. The ends lost 6 bases at V and 4 bases at J; junction bases unmatched: 8. Germline CDR1 SNHLY, CDR2 FYNNEI. This CDR3 contains 16 residues. This CDR3 is CASSRGQGLFTGELFF. The CDR3 coding sequence is TGTGCCAGCAGCCGGGGACAGGGGTTGTTCACCGGGGAGCTGTTTTTT.